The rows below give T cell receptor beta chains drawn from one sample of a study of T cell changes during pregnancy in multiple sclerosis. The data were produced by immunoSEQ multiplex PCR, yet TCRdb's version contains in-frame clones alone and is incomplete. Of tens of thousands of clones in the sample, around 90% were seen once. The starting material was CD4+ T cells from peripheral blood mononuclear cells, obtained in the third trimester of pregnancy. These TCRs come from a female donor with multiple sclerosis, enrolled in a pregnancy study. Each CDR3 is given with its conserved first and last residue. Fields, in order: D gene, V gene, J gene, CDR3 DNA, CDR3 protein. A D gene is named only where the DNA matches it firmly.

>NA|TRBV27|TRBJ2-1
TGTGCCAGCAGGCCGATACGGGGGAGCTCCAACAATGAGCAGTTCTTC
CASRPIRGSSNNEQFF
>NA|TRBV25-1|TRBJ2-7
TGTGCCAGCAGTGATGGGGGCGGGCTTTTGCCCGAGCAGTACTTC
CASSDGGGLLPEQYF
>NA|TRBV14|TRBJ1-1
TGTGCCAGCAGCCGCAATTGGGCGCCTTACACTGAAGCTTTCTTT
CASSRNWAPYTEAFF
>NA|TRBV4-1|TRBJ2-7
TGCGCCAGCAGCCCGGACCCGGGAATGCTCTACGAGCAGTACTTC
CASSPDPGMLYEQYF
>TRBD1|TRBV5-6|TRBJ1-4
TGTGCCAGCAGCCAGACAGGGGTTGGGGAAAAACTGTTTTTT
CASSQTGVGEKLFF
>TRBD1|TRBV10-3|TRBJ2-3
TGTGCCATCAGTGGGACAGGGGGCACAGATACGCAGTATTTT
CAISGTGGTDTQYF
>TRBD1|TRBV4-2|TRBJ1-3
TGTGCCAGCAGCCACACTGGGACAGGGGCCTCTGGAAACACCATATATTTT
CASSHTGTGASGNTIYF
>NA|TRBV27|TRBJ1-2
TGTGCCAGCAGTTTAACCCAGGGTTATGGCTACACCTTC
CASSLTQGYGYTF
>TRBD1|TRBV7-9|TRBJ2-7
TGTGCCAGCAGCCGGGACAGGGTTTACGAGCAGTACTTC
CASSRDRVYEQYF
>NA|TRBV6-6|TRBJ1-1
TGTGCCAGCAGCACCTTCGGGGAGAACACTGAAGCTTTCTTT
CASSTFGENTEAFF
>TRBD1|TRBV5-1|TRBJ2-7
TGCGCCAGCAGCTCCTTGACAGGGGCCGAGCAGTACTTC
CASSSLTGAEQYF
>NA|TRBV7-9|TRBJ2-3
TGTGCCAGCAGCTTAGCCGGGTCCAGCACAGATACGCAGTATTTT
CASSLAGSSTDTQYF
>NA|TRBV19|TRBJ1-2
TGTGCCAGTAATTCGGGAGGATGGTATGGCTACACCTTC
CASNSGGWYGYTF
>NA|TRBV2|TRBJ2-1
TGTGCCACCCCGGACATGCCGACGGGAGATGAGCAGTTCTTC
CATPDMPTGDEQFF
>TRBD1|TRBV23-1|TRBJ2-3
TGCGCCAGCAGTCAATCGATACGGGACAGGGAACGCACAGATACGCAGTATTTT
CASSQSIRDRERTDTQYF